This is a list of T cell receptor beta chains from one sample in a study of regulatory T cells in long-lasting Graves disease. Via MiXCR, TCRdb re-called the multiplex PCR reads, giving one row per CDR3 protein. The sample has over 400,000 distinct CDR3 sequences; around 15% are singletons. The data were also submitted as part of a second study, on T cells in Graves' hyperthyroidism and ophthalmopathy.

The material sequenced was peripheral blood mononuclear cells (PBMCs), taken at new diagnosis, from a patient treated with antithyroid drugs. The receptors were gathered from a woman between 50 and 59 years old with Graves disease. Both conserved end residues are part of each CDR3. The D gene is left open where the match is weak. Rows give clone size only sometimes, using once, few, many, or a class for an expanded clone.

>TRBD1|TRBV7-9|TRBJ2-2|few
TGTGCCAGCAGCTTAGGGCGGACAGGGGCGCACTGGGAGCTGTTTTTT
CASSLGRTGAHWELFF
>TRBD1|TRBV7-9|TRBJ2-7|many
TGTGCCAGCAGCTCCAGGACAGGGGCAGGCGAGCAGTACTTC
CASSSRTGAGEQYF
>NA|TRBV7-2|TRBJ2-1|many
TGTGCCAGCAGCCCGGACCTAGATCATGAGCAGTTCTTC
CASSPDLDHEQFF
>TRBD2|TRBV3-1|TRBJ2-2|many
TGTGCCAGCAGCCAAGATTCGCTAGCGGGAGGGCCCGCCGGGGAGCTGTTTTTT
CASSQDSLAGGPAGELFF
>NA|TRBV7-9|TRBJ1-3|many
TGTGCCAGCAGCTCTATATCGGGAAACACCATATATTTT
CASSSISGNTIYF
>TRBD2|TRBV19|TRBJ2-5|few
TGTGCCAGTAGTAAGCTAGCGGGAGGGCCCCAAGAGACCCAGTACTTC
CASSKLAGGPQETQYF
>TRBD1|TRBV12-3/TRBV12-4|TRBJ2-1|many
TGTGCCAGCAAAATCAGGGGGCAGGTTGAGCAGTTCTTC
CASKIRGQVEQFF
>TRBD2|TRBV7-2|TRBJ2-5|many
TGTGCCAGCAGCTACTATACTAGCGGGAAAGAGACCCAGTACTTC
CASSYYTSGKETQYF
>NA|TRBV28|TRBJ1-5|few
TGTGCCAGCATTTCCAGTGCCAATCAGCCCCAGCATTTT
CASISSANQPQHF
>TRBD2|TRBV30|TRBJ2-1|NA
TGTGCCTGGAGCGTAGGGACTAGCGGGATCAATGAGCAGTTCTTC
CAWSVGTSGINEQFF
>TRBD1|TRBV12-3/TRBV12-4|TRBJ1-1|many
TGTGCCAGCAGTTTAGCGCGAGAGGGGGCCACTGAAGCTTTCTTT
CASSLAREGATEAFF
>TRBD2|TRBV12-3/TRBV12-4|TRBJ2-6|few
TGTGCCAGCGGGATTGAGCGGGAGGGAATCTCTGGGGCCAACGTCCTGACTTTC
CASGIEREGISGANVLTF
>TRBD1|TRBV29-1|TRBJ1-4|few
TGCAGCGTGTCCGGGACAGGGGTCGAAAAACTGTTTTTT
CSVSGTGVEKLFF
>NA|TRBV27|TRBJ2-7|few
TGTGCCAGCAGTCGGACACCACTGCATACTGGGTACGAGCAGTACTTC
CASSRTPLHTGYEQYF
>TRBD1|TRBV18|TRBJ2-5|NA
TGTGCCAGCTCAGAGGGACAGGAAGAGACCCAGTACTTC
CASSEGQEETQYF
>TRBD1|TRBV3-1|TRBJ1-5|NA
TGTGCCAGCAGCCAAGGCCGGGACAGGGGGAATCAGCCCCAGCATTTT
CASSQGRDRGNQPQHF
>NA|TRBV6-1|TRBJ2-7|NA
TGTGCCAGCAGTGACCAGAGCGAGCAGTACTTC
CASSDQSEQYF
>NA|TRBV18|TRBJ2-7|many
TGTGCCAGCTCACCTTGGGAACACTCCTACGAGCAGTACTTC
CASSPWEHSYEQYF
>TRBD1|TRBV11-2|TRBJ1-2|many
TGTGCCAGCAGCTTAGTGGAGAGGGGGCTGGCTTATGGCTACACCTTC
CASSLVERGLAYGYTF
>NA|TRBV3-1|TRBJ1-2|few
TGTGCCAGCAGCCAAGAAGGGATGAGGGCAGATGGCTACACCTTC
CASSQEGMRADGYTF
>TRBD2|TRBV2|TRBJ2-5|many
TGTGCCAGCAGAGCGGGACCACAAGAGACCCAGTACTTC
CASRAGPQETQYF
>TRBD1|TRBV2|TRBJ1-6|NA
TGTGCCAGCCACTTACAGGGGTTGGAAAATTCACCCCTCCACTTT
CASHLQGLENSPLHF
>TRBD2|TRBV10-1|TRBJ2-1|NA
TGCGCCAGCAGTGGTCCCGCGGGGGGAGGGCCCTACAATGAGCAGTTCTTC
CASSGPAGGGPYNEQFF
>NA|TRBV12-3/TRBV12-4|TRBJ2-3|many
TGTGCCAGCAGTCCCCTGATGGGACCCACAGATACGCAGTATTTT
CASSPLMGPTDTQYF
>TRBD2|TRBV12-3/TRBV12-4|TRBJ2-1|many
TGTGCCAGCAGTGCGACTAGCGGGAGTGTAAGTTACAATGAGCAGTTCTTC
CASSATSGSVSYNEQFF
>NA|TRBV7-6|TRBJ2-3|NA
TGTGCCAGCAGCAAAGACTCGGGTACAGATACGCAGTATTTT
CASSKDSGTDTQYF
>NA|TRBV5-1|TRBJ2-2|many
TGCGCCAGCAGCTTGGGGTCCTTAGCAGCCGGGGAGCTGTTTTTT
CASSLGSLAAGELFF
>TRBD2|TRBV6-1|TRBJ2-3|NA
TGTGCCAGCAGTGCGGCCGTGCTAGCGGGAAGGTTTTCGGATACGCAGTATTTT
CASSAAVLAGRFSDTQYF
>NA|TRBV6-9|TRBJ2-1|few
TGCGCCGGCAGTGAGAGCCGCAACCTCTACAATGAGCAGTTCTTC
CAGSESRNLYNEQFF
>TRBD2|TRBV27|TRBJ2-1|NA
TGTGCCAGCAGTTTATCCGACTCTAGCGGGAGCTACAATGAGCAGTTCTTC
CASSLSDSSGSYNEQFF
>NA|TRBV4-1|TRBJ2-7|NA
TGCGCCAGCAGCCAAGGGAAGGGAGCCTACGAGCAGTACTTC
CASSQGKGAYEQYF